This TCR beta chain originates from a study of cytomegalovirus exposure and HLA in healthy donors. The wider study: Approximately 180 million T cells yielded approximately 100 million unique TCR beta sequences, as an earlier analysis found.

Findings of the study overall: It was likely that a cluster of highly shared sequence variants was a sequencing artifact. TCR sequences were mostly rare, though some public TCRs occurred in many donors.

CDR3 length equals 14 residues. V lost 3 bases, J lost 5 bases, and 14 bases lay in between. Looked up from germline, CDR1 is SGHNT and CDR2 is YENEEA. Comment on this clone: The antigen remains unidentified.

It was with 60 Vbeta and 13 Jbeta primers that the PCR ran. Authors' processing steps: Later analysis identified tens of millions of unique TCR beta chains, 9 million to 13 million shared. Measured with immunoSEQ multiplex PCR; TCRdb has only the in-frame clones, and not every one. Clonal size and the V and J genes are those of that table, whereas D and trimming came from the DNA. The table has 60,000 or so clones, roughly nine tenths seen once. Material for sequencing was PBMCs. V and J are TRBV11-3 and TRBJ2-7; D may be TRBD2 (6 bases). This TCR derives from a man between 25 and 39 years old in good health and CMV-seropositive. The CDR3: CASSFPLGGNEQYF. CDR3 DNA: TGTGCCAGCAGCTTTCCCTTAGGAGGGAACGAGCAGTACTTC. Supplemented by reference TRBV11-3 and TRBJ2-7, the full variable domain reads EAGVVQSPRYKIIEKKQPVAFWCNPISGHNTLYWYLQNLGQGPELLIRYENEEAVDDSQLPKDRFSAERLKGVDSTLKIQPAELGDSAVYLCASSFPLGGNEQYFGPGTRLTVT.